This T cell receptor (beta chain) emerged from a study of long-term antiretroviral therapy in people with HIV. Looking at the study overall: The 2015 recommendation for immediate ART came about a decade after the earliest samples. Study-level findings and limits: All blood samples came from the years 2004 to 2017, possibly under older ART regimens.

V lost 4 bases, J lost 0 bases, and 10 bases lay in between. This CDR3 has 15 residues. CDR1 is LNHDA, CDR2 SQIVND, per germline (reference sequence). A v3.0 immunoSEQ assay was performed at survey level. Sequencing was performed with immunoSEQ multiplex PCR; in TCRdb, only in-frame clones are kept and a portion is missing. The table includes about 22,000 clones, 70% to 85% detected once. No fewer than two post-ART and no fewer than one pre-ART PBMC samples existed for each donor. Cryopreserved PBMC samples of roughly 0.85-11 million cells were used for DNA extraction. In regard to this clone: What it binds is unknown.

The V gene is TRBV19, the J gene TRBJ2-1; possible D gene TRBD2, 6 bases. Here the sequenced sample was unsorted PBMCs, taken 0.1 years before starting antiretroviral therapy. This clonotype was sampled from a man aged 18 to 30 with HIV. CDR3 amino acids: CASSSSGYSYNEQFF. The CDR3 DNA sequence: TGTGCCAGTAGTAGTAGCGGATACTCCTACAATGAGCAGTTCTTC.